This section outlines one T cell receptor beta chain sequence together with its context. The data derive from a study of technical replicates of blood from a few donors. Assay: immunoSEQ multiplex PCR; the TCRdb copy retains only in-frame clones and omits some. The sample holds 60,000 to 90,000 clones, roughly 96% seen once. Trimming removed 0 bases at V and 3 bases at J, with 5 bases between. Per germline, CDR1 GTSNPN and CDR2 SVGIG (reference sequence). The CDR3 has 12 residues. The chain couples TRBV30 to TRBJ2-5; D is undetermined. Material: T cells isolated from PBMCs. The sequence was collected from a human donor in good health. The CDR3 spells CAWSVLKETQYF. The CDR3, as DNA: TGTGCCTGGAGTGTACTAAAAGAGACCCAGTACTTC.